This TCR beta chain was observed in a study of blood T cell repertoires in COVID-19. The assay was immunoSEQ multiplex PCR, and TCRdb's table has in-frame clones only and misses some. This table holds under 300,000 clones, about 88% found once. The V gene lost 2 bases and the J gene lost 4 bases, with 9 bases spanning the gap. The germline CDR1 and CDR2 sequences are SGHRS and YFSETQ. This CDR3 contains 13 residues. V usage is TRBV5-1 and J usage is TRBJ1-1; D is uncertain. Sequencing was done on a sample of peripheral blood. The sequence was obtained from a man between 18 and 35 years old with active or convalescent COVID-19. The CDR3 DNA reads as TGCGCCAGCAGCTTTACAGAGGGCACTGAAGCTTTCTTT. Protein sequence: CASSFTEGTEAFF.